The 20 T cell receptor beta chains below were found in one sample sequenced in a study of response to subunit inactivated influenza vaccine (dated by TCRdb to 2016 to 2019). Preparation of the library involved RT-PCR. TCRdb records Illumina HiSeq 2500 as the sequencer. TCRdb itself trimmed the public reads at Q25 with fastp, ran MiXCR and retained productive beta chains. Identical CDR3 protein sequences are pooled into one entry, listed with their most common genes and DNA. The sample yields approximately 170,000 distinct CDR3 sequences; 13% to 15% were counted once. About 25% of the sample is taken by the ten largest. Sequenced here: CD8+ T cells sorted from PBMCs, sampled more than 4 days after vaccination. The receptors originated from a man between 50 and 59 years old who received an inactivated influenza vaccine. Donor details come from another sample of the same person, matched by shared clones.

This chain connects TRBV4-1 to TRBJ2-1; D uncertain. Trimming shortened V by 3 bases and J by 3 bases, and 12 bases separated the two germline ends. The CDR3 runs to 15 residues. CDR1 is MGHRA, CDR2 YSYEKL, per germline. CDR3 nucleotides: TGCGCCAGCAGCCACACCGAACCGGGCTACAATGAGCAGTTCTTC. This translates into CASSHTEPGYNEQFF.

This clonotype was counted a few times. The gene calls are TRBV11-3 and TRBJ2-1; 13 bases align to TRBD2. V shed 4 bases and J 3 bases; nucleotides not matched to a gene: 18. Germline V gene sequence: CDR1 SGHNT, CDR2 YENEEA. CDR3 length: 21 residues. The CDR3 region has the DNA TGTGCCAGCAGCTCCGACCTCGTGGGACTAGCGGGGAACAGATTCTACAATGAGCAGTTCTTC. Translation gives CASSSDLVGLAGNRFYNEQFF.

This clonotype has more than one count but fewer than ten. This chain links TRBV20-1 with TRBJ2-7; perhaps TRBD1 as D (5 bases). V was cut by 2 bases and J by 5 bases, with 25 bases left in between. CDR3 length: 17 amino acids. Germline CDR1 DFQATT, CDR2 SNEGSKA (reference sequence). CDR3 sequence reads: CSARFPIGVSVVNEQYF. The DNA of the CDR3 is TGCAGTGCTAGATTTCCCATAGGGGTTTCCGTGGTCAACGAGCAGTACTTC.

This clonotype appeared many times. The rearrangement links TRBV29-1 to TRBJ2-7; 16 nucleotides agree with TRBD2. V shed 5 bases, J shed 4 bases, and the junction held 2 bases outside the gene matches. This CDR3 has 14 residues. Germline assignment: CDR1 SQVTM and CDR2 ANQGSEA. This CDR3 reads CSVRGLAGGYEQYF. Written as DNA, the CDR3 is TGCAGCGTTAGGGGACTAGCGGGAGGGTACGAGCAGTACTTC.

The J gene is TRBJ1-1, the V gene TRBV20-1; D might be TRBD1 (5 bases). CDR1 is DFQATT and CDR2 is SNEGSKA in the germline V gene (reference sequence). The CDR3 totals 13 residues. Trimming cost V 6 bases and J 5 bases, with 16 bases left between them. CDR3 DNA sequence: TGCAGTGCCCCGAATTGGGAGGGGACTGAAGCTTTCTTT. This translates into CSAPNWEGTEAFF.

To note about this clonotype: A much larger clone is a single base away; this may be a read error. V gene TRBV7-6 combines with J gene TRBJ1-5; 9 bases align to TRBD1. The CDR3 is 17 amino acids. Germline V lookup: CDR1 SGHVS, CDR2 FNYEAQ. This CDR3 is CASSLGTGGPLDQPEHF. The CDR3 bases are TGTGCCAGCAGCTTAGGTACAGGGGGCCCCCTGGATCAGCCCGAGCATTTT. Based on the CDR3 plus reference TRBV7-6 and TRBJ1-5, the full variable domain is GAGVSQSPRYKVTKRGQDVALRCDPISGHVSLYWYRQALGQGPEFLTYFNYEAQQDKSGLPNDRFSAERPEGSISTLTIQRTEQRDSAMYRCASSLGTGGPLDQPEHFGDGTRLSIL.

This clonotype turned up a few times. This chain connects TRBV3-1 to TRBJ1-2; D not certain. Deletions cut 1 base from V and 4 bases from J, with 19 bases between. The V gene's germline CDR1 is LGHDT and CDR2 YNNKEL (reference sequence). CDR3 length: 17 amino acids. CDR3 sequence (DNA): TGTGCCAGCAGCCAAGGGGTGGCAGCTCCCCACTTCTATGGCTACACCTTC. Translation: CASSQGVAAPHFYGYTF.

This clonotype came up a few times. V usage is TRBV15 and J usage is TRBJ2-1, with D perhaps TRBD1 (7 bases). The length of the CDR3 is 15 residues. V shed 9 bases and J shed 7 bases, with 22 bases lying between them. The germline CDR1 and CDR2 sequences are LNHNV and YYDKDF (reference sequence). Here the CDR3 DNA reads TGTGCCACACAGGAGGAGGGGGCCTCCAAGAATGAGCAGTTCTTC. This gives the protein CATQEEGASKNEQFF.

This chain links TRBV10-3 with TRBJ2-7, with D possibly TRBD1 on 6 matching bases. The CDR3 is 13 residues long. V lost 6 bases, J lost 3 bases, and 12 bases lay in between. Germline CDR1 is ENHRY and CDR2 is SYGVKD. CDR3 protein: CAIRTGGNYEQYF. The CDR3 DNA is TGTGCCATCAGGACAGGTGGGAACTACGAGCAGTACTTC.

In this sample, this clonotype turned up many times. The CDR3 protein is CASSPRTARGYTF. In DNA form, the CDR3 reads TGTGCCAGCAGTCCCCGGACCGCTCGAGGCTACACCTTC. The J gene is TRBJ1-2, the V gene TRBV6-1; D gene ambiguous. This CDR3 spans 13 amino acids. V shed 5 bases and J shed 8 bases, with 15 bases lying between them. Germline values: CDR1 MNHNS, CDR2 SASEGT.

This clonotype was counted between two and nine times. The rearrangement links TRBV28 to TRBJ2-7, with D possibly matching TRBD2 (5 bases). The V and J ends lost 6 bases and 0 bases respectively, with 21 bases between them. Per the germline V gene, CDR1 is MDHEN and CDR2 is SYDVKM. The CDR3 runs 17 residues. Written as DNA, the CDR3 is TGTGCCAGCAGCTCTCGGGGTGGCGCGTCGGGCTCCTACGAGCAGTACTTC. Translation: CASSSRGGASGSYEQYF.

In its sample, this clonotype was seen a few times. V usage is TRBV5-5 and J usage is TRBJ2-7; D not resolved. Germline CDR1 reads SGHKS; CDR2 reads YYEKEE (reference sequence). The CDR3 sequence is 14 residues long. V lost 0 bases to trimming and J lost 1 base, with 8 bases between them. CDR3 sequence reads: CASSLGQESYEQYF. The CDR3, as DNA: TGTGCCAGCAGCTTGGGGCAGGAATCCTACGAGCAGTACTTC.

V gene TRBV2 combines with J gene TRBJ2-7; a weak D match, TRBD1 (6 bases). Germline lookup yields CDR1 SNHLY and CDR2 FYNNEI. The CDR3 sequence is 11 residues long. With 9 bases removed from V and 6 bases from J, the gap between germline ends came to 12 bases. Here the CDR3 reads CARQQGIEQYF. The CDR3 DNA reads TGTGCCAGACAACAGGGAATCGAGCAGTACTTC.

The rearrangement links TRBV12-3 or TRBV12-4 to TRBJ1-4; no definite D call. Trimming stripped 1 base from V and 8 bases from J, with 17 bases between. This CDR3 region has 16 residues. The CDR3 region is CASSLEGIGLREKLFF. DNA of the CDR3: TGTGCCAGCAGTTTAGAAGGGATTGGCCTGCGGGAAAAACTGTTTTTT.

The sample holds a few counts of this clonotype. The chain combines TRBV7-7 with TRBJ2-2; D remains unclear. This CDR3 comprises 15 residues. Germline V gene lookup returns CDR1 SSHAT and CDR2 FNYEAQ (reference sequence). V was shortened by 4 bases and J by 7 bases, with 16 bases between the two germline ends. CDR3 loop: CASSSTPTGGGELFF. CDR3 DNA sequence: TGTGCCAGCAGCTCCACACCGACCGGCGGCGGGGAGCTGTTTTTT.

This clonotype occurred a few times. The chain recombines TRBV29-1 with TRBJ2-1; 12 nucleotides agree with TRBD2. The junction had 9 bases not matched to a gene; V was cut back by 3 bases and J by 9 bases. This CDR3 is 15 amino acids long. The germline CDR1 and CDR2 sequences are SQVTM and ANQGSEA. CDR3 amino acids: CSVEFRLAGVFEQFF. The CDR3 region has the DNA TGCAGCGTTGAGTTTCGACTAGCGGGAGTTTTTGAGCAGTTCTTC.

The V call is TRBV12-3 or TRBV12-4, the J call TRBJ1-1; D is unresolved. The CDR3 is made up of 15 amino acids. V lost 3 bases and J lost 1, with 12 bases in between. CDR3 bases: TGTGCCAGCAGTTTCTCAGGTCAGAGGAACACTGAAGCTTTCTTT. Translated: CASSFSGQRNTEAFF.

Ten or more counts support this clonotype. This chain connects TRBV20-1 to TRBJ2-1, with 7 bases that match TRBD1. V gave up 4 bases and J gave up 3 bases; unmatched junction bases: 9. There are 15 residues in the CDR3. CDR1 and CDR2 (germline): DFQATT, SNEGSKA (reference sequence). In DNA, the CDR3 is TGCAGTGCTATAGCTGGGACAGTTAACTACAATGAGCAGTTCTTC. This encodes CSAIAGTVNYNEQFF.

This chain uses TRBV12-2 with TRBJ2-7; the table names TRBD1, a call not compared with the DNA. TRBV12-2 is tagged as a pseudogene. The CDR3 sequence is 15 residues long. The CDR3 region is CASRSSQGVGYEQYF. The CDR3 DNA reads TGTGCAAGTCGCTCGTCACAGGGGGTAGGGTACGAGCAGTACTTC.

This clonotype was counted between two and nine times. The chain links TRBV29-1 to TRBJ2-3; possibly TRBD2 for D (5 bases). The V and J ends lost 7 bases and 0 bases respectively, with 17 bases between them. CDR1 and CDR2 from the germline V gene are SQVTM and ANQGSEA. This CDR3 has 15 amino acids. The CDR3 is CSAARTSTSTDTQYF. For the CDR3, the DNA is TGCAGCGCGGCCAGGACTTCCACTAGCACAGATACGCAGTATTTT.